Listed below are T cell receptor beta chains from one sample, sequenced in a study of T cell clonotyping in hematopoietic cell transplantation. Measured with immunoSEQ multiplex PCR; TCRdb has only the in-frame clones, and not every one. The table includes roughly 16,000 clones, nearly 95% detected once. The material sequenced was peripheral blood mononuclear cells. Source of these receptors: a middle-aged man in good health. Some clones in this sample may be carry-over from other donors' samples. The CDR3 runs from the conserved cysteine through the conserved F or W. Fields, in order: J gene, clone size, D gene, V gene, CDR3 protein, CDR3 DNA. A D gene is named only where the DNA matches it firmly. Size values are once, few and many counts, or a class for expanded clones, and some rows have none.

j_gene: TRBJ2-5; abundance: .; d_gene: .; v_gene: TRBV6-1; CDR3aa: CASSEVYTYETQYF; CDR3nt: TGTGCCAGCAGTGAAGTGTATACCTACGAGACCCAGTACTTC
j_gene: TRBJ2-5; abundance: .; d_gene: TRBD2; v_gene: TRBV2; CDR3aa: CASQRSSGIKETQYF; CDR3nt: TGTGCCAGCCAGAGGTCTAGCGGGATAAAGGAGACCCAGTACTTC
j_gene: TRBJ1-2; abundance: .; d_gene: TRBD1; v_gene: TRBV5-1; CDR3aa: CASSAGTGVYGYTF; CDR3nt: TGCGCCAGCAGCGCCGGGACAGGGGTCTATGGCTACACCTTC
j_gene: TRBJ1-4; abundance: .; d_gene: TRBD1; v_gene: TRBV28; CDR3aa: CASSPGQGYEKLFF; CDR3nt: TGTGCCAGCAGCCCCGGACAGGGATATGAAAAACTGTTTTTT
j_gene: TRBJ2-1; abundance: .; d_gene: .; v_gene: TRBV30; CDR3aa: CAWGGRNEQFF; CDR3nt: TGTGCCTGGGGCGGCCGCAATGAGCAGTTCTTC
j_gene: TRBJ1-6; abundance: .; d_gene: .; v_gene: TRBV7-2; CDR3aa: CASSPQSPSYNSPLHF; CDR3nt: TGTGCCAGCAGCCCGCAGTCTCCCTCCTATAATTCACCCCTCCACTTT
j_gene: TRBJ1-2; abundance: .; d_gene: .; v_gene: TRBV18; CDR3aa: CASSDDIYGYTF; CDR3nt: TGTGCCAGCTCTGACGATATCTATGGCTACACCTTC
j_gene: TRBJ1-1; abundance: few; d_gene: .; v_gene: TRBV5-4; CDR3aa: CASSLAAAAGNTEAFF; CDR3nt: TGTGCCAGCAGCTTGGCGGCGGCAGCCGGGAACACTGAAGCTTTCTTT
j_gene: TRBJ2-2; abundance: .; d_gene: .; v_gene: TRBV6-4; CDR3aa: CASRGQTGELFF; CDR3nt: TGTGCCAGCAGAGGTCAGACCGGGGAGCTGTTTTTT
j_gene: TRBJ2-1; abundance: .; d_gene: .; v_gene: TRBV29-1; CDR3aa: CSVATNNEQFF; CDR3nt: TGCAGCGTAGCGACTAACAATGAGCAGTTCTTC
j_gene: TRBJ1-1; abundance: once; d_gene: .; v_gene: TRBV6-1; CDR3aa: CASRPGADKAFF; CDR3nt: TGTGCCAGCCGTCCCGGGGCCGATAAAGCTTTCTTT
j_gene: TRBJ1-5; abundance: .; d_gene: TRBD1; v_gene: TRBV7-6; CDR3aa: CASSLGQGGTQPQHF; CDR3nt: TGTGCCAGCAGCTTAGGACAGGGCGGGACCCAGCCCCAGCATTTT
j_gene: TRBJ2-7; abundance: .; d_gene: TRBD1; v_gene: TRBV14; CDR3aa: CASSQERGTGSGEQYF; CDR3nt: TGTGCCAGCAGCCAAGAAAGAGGGACAGGGTCTGGCGAGCAGTACTTC
j_gene: TRBJ1-2; abundance: once; d_gene: .; v_gene: TRBV2; CDR3aa: CASSEVDTISYGYTF; CDR3nt: TGTGCCAGCAGTGAGGTGGACACTATCAGCTATGGCTACACCTTC
j_gene: TRBJ1-6; abundance: .; d_gene: .; v_gene: TRBV7-2; CDR3aa: CASSLVTDYNSPLHF; CDR3nt: TGTGCCAGCAGCTTAGTTACGGATTATAATTCACCCCTCCACTTT
j_gene: TRBJ2-7; abundance: .; d_gene: TRBD1; v_gene: TRBV6-1; CDR3aa: CASRPGQGHEQYF; CDR3nt: TGTGCCAGCCGTCCGGGACAGGGCCACGAGCAGTACTTC
j_gene: TRBJ2-2; abundance: .; d_gene: .; v_gene: TRBV7-6; CDR3aa: CASSHSEEIGELFF; CDR3nt: TGTGCCAGCAGTCACAGCGAGGAAATCGGGGAGCTGTTTTTT
j_gene: TRBJ2-2; abundance: once; d_gene: .; v_gene: TRBV11-2; CDR3aa: CASSRQAGNTGELFF; CDR3nt: TGTGCCAGCAGCCGACAGGCCGGCAACACCGGGGAGCTGTTTTTT
j_gene: TRBJ2-5; abundance: .; d_gene: .; v_gene: TRBV7-6; CDR3aa: CASSSLGGQPETQYF; CDR3nt: TGTGCCAGCAGCTCCCTCGGGGGACAGCCCGAGACCCAGTACTTC
j_gene: TRBJ2-7; abundance: once; d_gene: .; v_gene: TRBV20-1; CDR3aa: CSVRSTNEQYF; CDR3nt: TGCAGTGTAAGGAGTACCAACGAGCAGTACTTC
j_gene: TRBJ2-3; abundance: .; d_gene: .; v_gene: TRBV6-6; CDR3aa: CALRAGGRTDTQYF; CDR3nt: TGTGCCCTACGCGCTGGGGGCAGAACAGATACGCAGTATTTT
j_gene: TRBJ1-1; abundance: .; d_gene: TRBD1; v_gene: TRBV4-3; CDR3aa: CASSQGTGSSEAFF; CDR3nt: TGCGCCAGCAGCCAGGGGACAGGCTCGTCTGAAGCTTTCTTT
j_gene: TRBJ2-3; abundance: .; d_gene: .; v_gene: TRBV30; CDR3aa: CAWRPGLHTDTQYF; CDR3nt: TGTGCCTGGAGGCCGGGACTCCATACAGATACGCAGTATTTT
j_gene: TRBJ2-7; abundance: .; d_gene: .; v_gene: TRBV6-1; CDR3aa: CASSETGLGNEQYF; CDR3nt: TGTGCCAGCAGTGAAACCGGGTTGGGAAACGAGCAGTACTTC
j_gene: TRBJ2-1; abundance: .; d_gene: TRBD1; v_gene: TRBV23-1; CDR3aa: CASSHLGQGLVAEQFF; CDR3nt: TGCGCCAGCAGTCACCTCGGACAGGGGCTGGTCGCTGAGCAGTTCTTC
j_gene: TRBJ2-3; abundance: .; d_gene: .; v_gene: TRBV7-2; CDR3aa: CASSLLGNTDTQYF; CDR3nt: TGTGCCAGCAGCCTACTAGGCAACACAGATACGCAGTATTTT
j_gene: TRBJ1-5; abundance: once; d_gene: TRBD1; v_gene: TRBV4-1; CDR3aa: CASSRGQGERNQPQHF; CDR3nt: TGCGCCAGCAGCCGGGGACAGGGCGAGAGAAATCAGCCCCAGCATTTT
j_gene: TRBJ2-3; abundance: .; d_gene: TRBD2; v_gene: TRBV27; CDR3aa: CASSFLLAGTDTQYF; CDR3nt: TGTGCCAGCTCCTTCCTCCTAGCGGGCACAGATACGCAGTATTTT
j_gene: TRBJ1-3; abundance: .; d_gene: .; v_gene: TRBV6-1; CDR3aa: CASSPDRNTIYF; CDR3nt: TGTGCCAGCAGCCCGGACAGAAACACCATATATTTT
j_gene: TRBJ2-4; abundance: .; d_gene: .; v_gene: TRBV13; CDR3aa: CASSPLDGFVAKNIQYF; CDR3nt: TGTGCCAGCAGCCCCTTGGACGGATTCGTGGCCAAAAACATTCAGTACTTC
j_gene: TRBJ1-1; abundance: .; d_gene: .; v_gene: TRBV5-6; CDR3aa: CASSLWSSLENTEAFF; CDR3nt: TGTGCCAGCAGCTTGTGGTCCAGCCTAGAGAACACTGAAGCTTTCTTT
j_gene: TRBJ2-7; abundance: .; d_gene: .; v_gene: TRBV28; CDR3aa: CASTSPKVPEQYF; CDR3nt: TGTGCCAGCACTTCCCCCAAAGTACCCGAGCAGTACTTC
j_gene: TRBJ2-3; abundance: once; d_gene: TRBD2; v_gene: TRBV5-5; CDR3aa: CASSPSGGAPDTQYF; CDR3nt: TGTGCCAGCAGCCCTAGCGGGGGGGCCCCAGATACGCAGTATTTT
j_gene: TRBJ2-5; abundance: .; d_gene: TRBD1; v_gene: TRBV19; CDR3aa: CASSILWDRAETQYF; CDR3nt: TGTGCCAGTAGTATTCTCTGGGACAGGGCAGAGACCCAGTACTTC
j_gene: TRBJ1-6; abundance: .; d_gene: .; v_gene: TRBV5-4; CDR3aa: CASTELVEVGSSPLHF; CDR3nt: TGTGCCAGTACCGAGCTTGTCGAGGTGGGGTCTTCACCCCTCCACTTT
j_gene: TRBJ2-2; abundance: .; d_gene: .; v_gene: TRBV9; CDR3aa: CASSVGSSNTGELFF; CDR3nt: TGTGCCAGCAGCGTCGGGAGTAGTAACACCGGGGAGCTGTTTTTT
j_gene: TRBJ1-5; abundance: .; d_gene: TRBD1; v_gene: TRBV10-3; CDR3aa: CATSTGIGSNQPQHF; CDR3nt: TGTGCCACCTCGACAGGGATAGGTAGCAATCAGCCCCAGCATTTT
j_gene: TRBJ1-6; abundance: .; d_gene: .; v_gene: TRBV18; CDR3aa: CASSSKRLDNSPLHF; CDR3nt: TGTGCCAGCTCATCGAAAAGGCTGGATAATTCACCCCTCCACTTT
j_gene: TRBJ1-2; abundance: .; d_gene: .; v_gene: TRBV13; CDR3aa: CASSLDRSYGYTF; CDR3nt: TGTGCCAGCAGCCTCGACAGGAGCTATGGCTACACCTTC
j_gene: TRBJ2-7; abundance: .; d_gene: .; v_gene: TRBV9; CDR3aa: CASSGVASPPGEQYF; CDR3nt: TGTGCCAGCAGCGGAGTGGCCAGTCCCCCGGGCGAGCAGTACTTC
j_gene: TRBJ1-3; abundance: .; d_gene: .; v_gene: TRBV29-1; CDR3aa: CSARDSGNTIYF; CDR3nt: TGCAGCGCCCGAGACTCTGGAAACACCATATATTTT
j_gene: TRBJ2-7; abundance: once; d_gene: TRBD2; v_gene: TRBV6-1; CDR3aa: CASSEGAAGALYEQYF; CDR3nt: TGTGCCAGCAGTGAAGGGGCAGCGGGAGCCCTCTACGAGCAGTACTTC
j_gene: TRBJ2-7; abundance: .; d_gene: .; v_gene: TRBV4-1; CDR3aa: CASSSAGGYEQYF; CDR3nt: TGCGCCAGCAGCTCCGCAGGAGGGTACGAGCAGTACTTC
j_gene: TRBJ1-4; abundance: .; d_gene: .; v_gene: TRBV5-4; CDR3aa: CASKEGPNEKLFF; CDR3nt: TGTGCCAGCAAAGAGGGACCTAATGAAAAACTGTTTTTT
j_gene: TRBJ1-5; abundance: .; d_gene: .; v_gene: TRBV7-2; CDR3aa: CASSWTENQPQHF; CDR3nt: TGTGCCAGCAGCTGGACAGAGAATCAGCCCCAGCATTTT
j_gene: TRBJ1-5; abundance: .; d_gene: .; v_gene: TRBV28; CDR3aa: CASSPKYSNQPQHF; CDR3nt: TGTGCCAGCAGCCCAAAATATAGCAATCAGCCCCAGCATTTT
j_gene: TRBJ1-5; abundance: .; d_gene: TRBD1; v_gene: TRBV2; CDR3aa: CASKGQGYQPQHF; CDR3nt: TGTGCCAGCAAAGGACAGGGCTATCAGCCCCAGCATTTT
j_gene: TRBJ2-1; abundance: .; d_gene: .; v_gene: TRBV7-3; CDR3aa: CASSVDSYNEQFF; CDR3nt: TGTGCCAGCAGCGTGGACTCCTACAATGAGCAGTTCTTC
j_gene: TRBJ2-7; abundance: .; d_gene: .; v_gene: TRBV2; CDR3aa: CASSDRASSYEQYF; CDR3nt: TGTGCCAGCAGTGACAGGGCCAGCTCCTACGAGCAGTACTTC
j_gene: TRBJ1-5; abundance: .; d_gene: .; v_gene: TRBV27; CDR3aa: CASGQGRQPQHF; CDR3nt: TGTGCCAGCGGGCAGGGAAGGCAGCCCCAGCATTTT
j_gene: TRBJ2-6; abundance: .; d_gene: .; v_gene: TRBV6-4; CDR3aa: CASSEGGSSGANVLTF; CDR3nt: TGTGCCAGCAGTGAAGGTGGGAGCTCCGGGGCCAACGTCCTGACTTTC
j_gene: TRBJ1-1; abundance: .; d_gene: .; v_gene: TRBV7-9; CDR3aa: CASSLGENTEAFF; CDR3nt: TGTGCCAGCAGCCTGGGGGAGAACACTGAAGCTTTCTTT
j_gene: TRBJ2-7; abundance: .; d_gene: .; v_gene: TRBV28; CDR3aa: CASRHSPNYEQYF; CDR3nt: TGTGCCAGCAGACACAGTCCGAACTACGAGCAGTACTTC
j_gene: TRBJ1-1; abundance: .; d_gene: .; v_gene: TRBV25-1; CDR3aa: CASVRVTGTEAFF; CDR3nt: TGTGCCAGCGTCAGGGTTACGGGCACTGAAGCTTTCTTT
j_gene: TRBJ2-7; abundance: .; d_gene: .; v_gene: TRBV29-1; CDR3aa: CSALGVVYEQYF; CDR3nt: TGCAGCGCCCTCGGGGTAGTATACGAGCAGTACTTC
j_gene: TRBJ2-7; abundance: .; d_gene: TRBD2; v_gene: TRBV25-1; CDR3aa: CASRLAASYEQYF; CDR3nt: TGTGCCAGCCGACTAGCGGCCTCCTACGAGCAGTACTTC
j_gene: TRBJ2-5; abundance: .; d_gene: .; v_gene: TRBV7-2; CDR3aa: CASSSTWGRTQETQYF; CDR3nt: TGTGCCAGCAGCTCCACCTGGGGGAGGACACAAGAGACCCAGTACTTC
j_gene: TRBJ2-2; abundance: once; d_gene: TRBD1; v_gene: TRBV7-6; CDR3aa: CASSLAGGQGADTGELFF; CDR3nt: TGTGCCAGCAGCTTAGCGGGAGGACAGGGAGCGGACACCGGGGAGCTGTTTTTT
j_gene: TRBJ2-1; abundance: .; d_gene: .; v_gene: TRBV7-2; CDR3aa: CASSPGAFEQFF; CDR3nt: TGTGCCAGCAGCCCCGGGGCCTTTGAGCAGTTCTTC